These 4 T cell receptor beta chains share one sample of origin, sequenced in a study of blood T cell repertoires in COVID-19. The protocol was immunoSEQ multiplex PCR, while the TCRdb copy is restricted to in-frame clones and leaves out a portion. In the table there are just under 60,000 clones, more than 75% of which are singletons. Material for sequencing was peripheral blood. Source of these receptors: an elderly man with acute or convalescent COVID-19.

The chain links TRBV10-3 to TRBJ2-1, with 7 bases identical to TRBD2. With V trimmed by 5 bases and J by 2 bases, 12 bases remained unmatched. Germline V gives CDR1 ENHRY, CDR2 SYGVKD. The CDR3 spans 17 residues. This CDR3 is CAISPSGGRAAYNEQFF. CDR3 DNA: TGTGCCATCAGTCCCTCGGGAGGACGGGCTGCCTACAATGAGCAGTTCTTC.

The V and J genes are TRBV11-3 and TRBJ2-1; D not certain. CDR1 is SGHNT and CDR2 is YENEEA in the germline V gene. The CDR3 length is 15 residues. Trimming stripped 1 base from V and 0 bases from J, with 7 bases between. CDR3: CASSLGSYSYNEQFF. The CDR3 DNA reads as TGTGCCAGCAGCTTAGGTTCCTACTCCTACAATGAGCAGTTCTTC.

This chain connects TRBV24-1 to TRBJ1-1; the match to TRBD1 covers 7 bases. The CDR3 covers 15 residues. Germline values: CDR1 KGHDR, CDR2 SFDVKD. The junction had 2 bases not matched to a gene; V was cut back by 2 bases and J by 0 bases. The chain's CDR3 is CATSDWDSLNTEAFF. The CDR3 DNA is TGTGCCACCAGTGATTGGGACAGCTTGAACACTGAAGCTTTCTTT.

The chain employs TRBV5-4 and TRBJ1-1; TRBD1 might be the D (5 bases). The CDR3 covers 14 residues. V shed 2 bases and J shed 0 bases, with 8 bases lying between them. Germline V lookup: CDR1 SGHNT, CDR2 YYREEE (reference sequence). The CDR3 is CASSFDSMNTEAFF. CDR3 nucleotides: TGTGCCAGCAGCTTCGACAGCATGAACACTGAAGCTTTCTTT.